This T cell receptor (beta chain) was recorded in a study of T cell changes during pregnancy in multiple sclerosis. Germline trimming cut 10 bases from V and 3 bases from J; bases unmatched to any gene: 15. The germline V gene encodes CDR1 MNHEY and CDR2 SMNVEV (reference sequence). The CDR3 is 15 amino acids. This table comes from immunoSEQ multiplex PCR, and its TCRdb copy is limited to in-frame clones, with some not included. This sample has approximately 110,000 clones, with roughly 90% found just once. This receptor was identified in a female donor with multiple sclerosis, enrolled in a pregnancy study. The J gene is TRBJ2-7, the V gene TRBV27; the match to TRBD2 covers 7 bases. The specimen was peripheral blood, collected after pregnancy. CDR3 sequence reads: CATPSREAVDYEQYF. CDR3 coding DNA: TGTGCCACCCCCTCCCGGGAGGCCGTGGACTACGAGCAGTACTTC.